One and the same sample provided the 15 T cell receptor beta chains below, sequenced in a study of CD4 T cells in relation to SARS-CoV-2 and coronaviruses. Before the COVID-19 pandemic, during about 2010-2018, CD4+ T cells were taken from unexposed donors. After ten to eleven days of culture, CD4+ T cells were isolated. Profiling relied on immunoSEQ multiplex PCR, and the TCRdb table lists in-frame clones only, not all of them. The sample includes around 23,000 clones, less than 75% of them seen just once. Their antigens remain unidentified. Sequencing was performed on CD4+ T cells from PBMCs, cultured in vitro. The source of these receptors is a human donor in good health.

This clone was seen only a few times. CDR3 DNA sequence: TGTGCCTGGAGTATAGGGGTGGCGGACACCGGGGAGCTGTTTTTT. Residues: CAWSIGVADTGELFF. This rearrangement joins TRBV30 to TRBJ2-2, with D possibly matching TRBD1 (5 bases). This CDR3 spans 15 amino acids. V gave up 2 bases and J gave up 3 bases, with 13 bases separating them. Germline V gives CDR1 GTSNPN, CDR2 SVGIG (reference sequence). Full variable domain (outside the CDR3, taken from reference TRBV30 and TRBJ2-2): SQTIHQWPATLVQPVGSPLSLECTVEGTSNPNLYWYRQAAGRGLQLLFYSVGIGQISSEVPQNLSASRPQDRQFILSSKKLLLSDSGFYLCAWSIGVADTGELFFGEGSRLTVL.

The V call is TRBV25-1, the J call TRBJ1-1; tentatively, D is TRBD1 (6 bases). The CDR3 sequence is 13 residues long. From germline, CDR1 is MGHDK and CDR2 SYGVNS. V dropped 3 bases and J dropped 2 bases, with 7 bases sitting between them. The DNA for the CDR3 is TGTGCCAGCAGTGAGGGGGCAAACACTGAAGCTTTCTTT. It encodes CASSEGANTEAFF.

This rearrangement joins TRBV6-5 to TRBJ1-2, with TRBD1 identical over 9 bases. The CDR3 sequence is 15 residues long. V gave up 10 bases and J gave up 0 bases; unmatched junction bases: 9. Germline loops: CDR1 MNHEY, CDR2 SVGAGI. CDR3 loop: CANWGDRASNYGYTF. The DNA of the CDR3 is TGTGCCAATTGGGGGGACAGGGCCTCTAACTATGGCTACACCTTC.

The chain is built from TRBV5-1 and TRBJ1-2; tentatively, D is TRBD1 (5 bases). Germline CDR1 and CDR2: SGHRS and YFSETQ. The CDR3 loop spans 15 amino acids. Trimming left V 1 base short and J 0 bases short, with 10 bases between. The CDR3 nucleotides are TGCGCCAGCAGCTTGTCTGGGGGGGCTAACTATGGCTACACCTTC. It translates to CASSLSGGANYGYTF.

The J gene is TRBJ2-7, the V gene TRBV23-1, with D perhaps TRBD2 (5 bases). TRBV23-1 is treated as an ORF (open reading frame) with a function not yet certain. The CDR3 covers 13 residues. Trimming took off 5 bases at V and 2 bases at J, with 10 bases between the two ends. The CDR3 loop reads CASSFDYPYEQYF. The CDR3 DNA is TGCGCCAGCAGTTTCGACTACCCCTACGAGCAGTACTTC.

The chain carries TRBV9 and TRBJ2-3; TRBD1 or TRBD2 may be the D gene (5 bases each). V was clipped by 5 bases and J by 0 bases, with 7 bases between them. The CDR3 length is 13 residues. Germline V gene sequence: CDR1 SGDLS, CDR2 YYNGEE. The CDR3 reads CASRGDSTDTQYF. The CDR3 DNA is TGTGCCAGCAGGGGGGATAGCACAGATACGCAGTATTTT.

The chain links TRBV5-1 to TRBJ2-3; the D gene is possibly TRBD2 (6 bases). Germline CDR1 and CDR2: SGHRS and YFSETQ. V was clipped by 4 bases and J by 1 base, with 7 bases between them. The CDR3 totals 13 residues. CDR3 bases: TGCGCCAGCAGCCCGGGGGGCACAGATACGCAGTATTTT. It is translated as CASSPGGTDTQYF.

The V call is TRBV3-1 (or the pseudogene TRBV3-2), the J call TRBJ1-5; D gene unclear. From germline, CDR1 is LGHDT and CDR2 YNNKEL (reference sequence). Trimming removed 0 bases from V and 4 bases from J, with 4 bases in between. The CDR3 runs to 13 residues. The CDR3 DNA sequence: TGTGCCAGCAGCCAAGATCAGAATCAGCCCCAGCATTTT. It yields the protein CASSQDQNQPQHF.

The genes are TRBV10-3 and TRBJ1-6; possible D gene TRBD1, 5 bases. CDR1 is ENHRY and CDR2 is SYGVKD in the germline V gene. Trimming stripped 6 bases from V and 6 bases from J, with 12 bases between. There are 14 residues in the CDR3. The CDR3 coding sequence is TGTGCCATCAGCATCACAGGCCCTAATTCACCCCTCCACTTT. Its translation is CAISITGPNSPLHF.

The CDR3 bases are TGTGCCAGCCGGACGGGAAACATTCAGTACTTC. Its translation: CASRTGNIQYF. The J gene is TRBJ2-4, the V gene TRBV6-6; D gene uncertain. CDR3 size: 11 residues. The germline V gene has CDR1 MNHNY and CDR2 SVGAGI (reference sequence). The V and J ends lost 8 bases and 6 bases respectively, with 8 bases between them.

The chain's CDR3 is CASSSPDTEAFF. The CDR3 DNA reads as TGTGCCAGCAGCTCCCCGGACACTGAAGCTTTCTTT. The gene calls are TRBV5-4 and TRBJ1-1; D unresolved. The V gene lost 3 bases and the J gene lost 3 bases, with 6 bases spanning the gap. The CDR3 runs to 12 residues. Per germline, CDR1 SGHNT and CDR2 YYREEE (reference sequence). The full variable domain, in which reference TRBV5-4 and TRBJ1-1 provide the parts outside the CDR3, is ETGVTQSPTHLIKTRGQQVTLRCSSQSGHNTVSWYQQALGQGPQFIFQYYREEENGRGNFPPRFSGLQFPNYSSELNVNALELDDSALYLCASSSPDTEAFFGQGTRLTVV.

V gene TRBV5-1 combines with J gene TRBJ1-2; possible D gene TRBD1, 5 bases. The CDR3 totals 13 residues. V lost 0 bases, J lost 8 bases, and 11 bases lay in between. Germline CDR1 is SGHRS and CDR2 is YFSETQ. This CDR3 is CASSLEGAGGYTF. CDR3 DNA sequence: TGCGCCAGCAGCTTGGAAGGGGCAGGGGGCTACACCTTC.

The chain uses TRBV19 and TRBJ2-2, with D tentatively TRBD1 (6 bases). The V end lost 4 bases, the J end lost 4 bases, and 10 bases lay between the germline ends. Germline CDR1 and CDR2: LNHDA and SQIVND (reference sequence). The CDR3 runs 14 residues. As DNA, the CDR3 is TGTGCCAGTAGTACCCAGGGGCCCACCGGGGAGCTGTTTTTT. It translates to CASSTQGPTGELFF.

This rearrangement joins TRBV6-1 to TRBJ2-3; the match to TRBD2 covers 11 bases. In germline, CDR1 is MNHNS, CDR2 SASEGT. V shed 4 bases and J 3 bases; nucleotides not matched to a gene: 6. CDR3 length: 16 residues. The CDR3 spells CASSGISGRGTDTQYF. CDR3 DNA sequence: TGTGCCAGCAGTGGAATTAGCGGGAGGGGGACAGATACGCAGTATTTT.

This chain joins TRBV5-4 and TRBJ2-2; TRBD2 might be the D (6 bases). V was cut by 5 bases and J by 4 bases, with 15 bases left in between. The CDR3 length is 15 residues. CDR1 is SGHNT and CDR2 is YYREEE in the germline V gene (reference sequence). CDR3 residues: CASRQSGQITGELFF. The CDR3, as DNA: TGTGCCAGCAGACAAAGCGGGCAGATCACCGGGGAGCTGTTTTTT.